This T cell receptor beta chain was identified in a study (dated by TCRdb to 2016 to 2017). Study-level background: The research examined where HIV persistence comes from in people whose immune systems controlled HIV infection without treatment.

CDR1 and CDR2, per the germline V gene, are MNHNS and SASEGT. Clipping removes 6 bases from V and 5 bases from J, with 16 as the unmatched junction base count. The CDR3 numbers 16 residues from cysteine through phenylalanine. Just the 48-base CDR3 DNA is kept, in frame starting at base 1. Relative to its sample, this clonotype is large (0.1 to 1%). Which antigen it targets is not known. No base quality information exists; no much larger clone differs at one position. Library creation used 5' RACE. The sequencer was an Illumina HiSeq 2000. The public reads were reanalyzed by TCRdb: fastp trimming at Q25, MiXCR alignment, in-frame beta chains only. Every entry covers one CDR3 protein and lists the most common genes and DNA from its rows. This sample lists 500 to 650 distinct CDR3 sequences; about a tenth were detected once. 27% of the sample lies in the top ten.

The receptor chain draws on TRBV6-1 and TRBJ2-7, with 7 bases matching TRBD1. The receptor was isolated from a male donor with HIV. The source material was total memory T cells from blood PBMCs. This specimen's cell subset or site label, per the study, means: transitional memory CD4+ T cells. The CDR3 region: CASSRLRTGFTDEQYF. The sequence in DNA is TGTGCCAGCAGCCGACTGAGGACAGGATTCACCGACGAGCAGTACTTC.